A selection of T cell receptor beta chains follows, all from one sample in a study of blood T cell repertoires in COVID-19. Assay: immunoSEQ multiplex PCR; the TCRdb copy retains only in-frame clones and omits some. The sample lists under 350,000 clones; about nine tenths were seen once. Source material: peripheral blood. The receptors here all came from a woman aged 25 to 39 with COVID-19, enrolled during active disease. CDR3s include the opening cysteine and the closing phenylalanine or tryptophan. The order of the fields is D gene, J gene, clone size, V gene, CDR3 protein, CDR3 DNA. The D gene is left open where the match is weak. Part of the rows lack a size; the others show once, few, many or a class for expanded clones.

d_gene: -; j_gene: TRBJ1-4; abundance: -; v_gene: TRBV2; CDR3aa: CASSPGDHNEKLFF; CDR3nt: TGTGCCAGCAGTCCAGGGGACCATAATGAAAAACTGTTTTTT
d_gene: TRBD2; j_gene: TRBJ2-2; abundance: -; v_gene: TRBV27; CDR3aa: CASSLWGRGAGELFF; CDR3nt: TGTGCCAGCAGTTTATGGGGGAGGGGCGCCGGGGAGCTGTTTTTT
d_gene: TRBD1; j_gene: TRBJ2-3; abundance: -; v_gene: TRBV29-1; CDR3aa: CSFQTGGGTDTQYF; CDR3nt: TGCAGCTTTCAGACAGGGGGCGGCACAGATACGCAGTATTTT
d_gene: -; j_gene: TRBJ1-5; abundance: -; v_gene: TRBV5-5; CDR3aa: CASSPGFSNQPQHF; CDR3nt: TGTGCCAGCAGCCCAGGGTTTAGCAATCAGCCCCAGCATTTT
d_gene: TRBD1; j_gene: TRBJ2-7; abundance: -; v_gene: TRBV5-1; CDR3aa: CASRPVQGYEQYF; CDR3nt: TGCGCCAGCAGACCCGTACAGGGGTACGAGCAGTACTTC
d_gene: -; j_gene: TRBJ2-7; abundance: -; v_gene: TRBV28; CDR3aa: CATTTGDSSYEQYF; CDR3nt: TGTGCCACCACCACGGGGGATAGCTCCTACGAGCAGTACTTC
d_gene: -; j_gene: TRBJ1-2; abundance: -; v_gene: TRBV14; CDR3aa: CASSQDEFYGYTF; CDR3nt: TGTGCCAGCAGCCAAGACGAGTTCTATGGCTACACCTTC
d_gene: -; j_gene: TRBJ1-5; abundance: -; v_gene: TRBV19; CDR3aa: CASRWTVPSNQPQHF; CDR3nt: TGTGCCAGTAGATGGACAGTTCCAAGCAATCAGCCCCAGCATTTT
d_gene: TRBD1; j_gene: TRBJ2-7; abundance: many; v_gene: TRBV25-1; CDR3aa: CASSNQGDEQYF; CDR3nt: TGTGCCAGCAGTAATCAGGGGGACGAGCAGTACTTC
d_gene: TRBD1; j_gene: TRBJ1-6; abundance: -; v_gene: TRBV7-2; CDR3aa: CASSVSGTGGSPLHF; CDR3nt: TGTGCCAGCAGCGTATCCGGGACAGGGGGATCACCCCTCCACTTT
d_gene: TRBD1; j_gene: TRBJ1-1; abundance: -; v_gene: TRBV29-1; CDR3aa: CSVHPDRANTEAFF; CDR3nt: TGCAGCGTCCACCCGGACAGGGCGAACACTGAAGCTTTCTTT
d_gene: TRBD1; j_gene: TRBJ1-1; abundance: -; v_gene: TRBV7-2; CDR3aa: CASNIDRASNTEAFF; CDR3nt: TGTGCCAGCAACATCGACAGGGCCTCGAACACTGAAGCTTTCTTT
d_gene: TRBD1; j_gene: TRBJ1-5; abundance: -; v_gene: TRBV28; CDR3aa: CASSNLRQGRSNQPQHF; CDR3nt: TGTGCCAGCAGTAATCTTCGACAGGGTCGAAGCAATCAGCCCCAGCATTTT
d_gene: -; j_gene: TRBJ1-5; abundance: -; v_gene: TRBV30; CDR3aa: CAWSVLREGQPQHF; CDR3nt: TGTGCCTGGAGTGTACTTCGGGAGGGCCAGCCCCAGCATTTT
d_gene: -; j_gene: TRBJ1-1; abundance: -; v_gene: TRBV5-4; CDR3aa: CASSFDTGEAFF; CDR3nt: TGTGCCAGCAGCTTTGACACGGGGGAAGCTTTCTTT
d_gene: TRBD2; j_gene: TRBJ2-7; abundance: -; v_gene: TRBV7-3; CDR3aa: CASSPSGTRLQYF; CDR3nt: TGTGCCAGCAGCCCAAGTGGGACTAGGTTACAGTACTTC